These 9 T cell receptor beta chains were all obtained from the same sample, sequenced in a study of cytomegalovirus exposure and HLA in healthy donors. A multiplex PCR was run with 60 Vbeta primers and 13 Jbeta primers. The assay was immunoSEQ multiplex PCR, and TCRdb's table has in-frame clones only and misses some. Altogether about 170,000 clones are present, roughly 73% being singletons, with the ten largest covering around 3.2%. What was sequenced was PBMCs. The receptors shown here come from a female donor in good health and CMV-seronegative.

CDR3 residues: CASSSGTPRMDQPQHF. The CDR3 nucleotides read TGCGCCAGCAGTTCCGGGACACCTAGGATGGATCAGCCCCAGCATTTT. V gene TRBV10-1 combines with J gene TRBJ1-5; TRBD1 might be the D (6 bases). Germline loops: CDR1 WNHNN, CDR2 SYGVQD (reference sequence). The germline V and J ends were trimmed by 5 bases and 5 bases, with 19 bases remaining between them. The CDR3 extends over 16 amino acids.

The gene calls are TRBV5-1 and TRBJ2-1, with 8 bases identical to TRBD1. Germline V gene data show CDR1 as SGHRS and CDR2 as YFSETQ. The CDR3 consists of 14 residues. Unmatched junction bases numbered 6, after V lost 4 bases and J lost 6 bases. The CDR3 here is CASSQTGDSNEQFF. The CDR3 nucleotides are TGCGCCAGCAGCCAGACAGGGGATAGCAATGAGCAGTTCTTC.

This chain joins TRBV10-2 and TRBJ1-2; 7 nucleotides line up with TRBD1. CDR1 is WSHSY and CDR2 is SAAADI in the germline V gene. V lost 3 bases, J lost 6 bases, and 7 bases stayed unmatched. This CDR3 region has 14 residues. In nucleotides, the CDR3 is TGCGCCAGCAGTGACCCGACAGGGTTTAATGGCTACACCTTC. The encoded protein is CASSDPTGFNGYTF.

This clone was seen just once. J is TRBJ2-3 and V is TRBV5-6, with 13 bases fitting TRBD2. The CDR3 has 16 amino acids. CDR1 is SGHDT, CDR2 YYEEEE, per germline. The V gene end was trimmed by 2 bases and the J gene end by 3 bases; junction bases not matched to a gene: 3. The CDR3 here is CASSFVTSGGTDTQYF. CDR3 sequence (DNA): TGTGCCAGCAGCTTTGTGACTAGCGGGGGGACAGATACGCAGTATTTT.

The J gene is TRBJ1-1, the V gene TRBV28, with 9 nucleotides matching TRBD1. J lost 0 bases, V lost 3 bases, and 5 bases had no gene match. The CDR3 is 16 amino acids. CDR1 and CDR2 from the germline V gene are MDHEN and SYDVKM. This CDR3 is CASSLLGTGLNTEAFF. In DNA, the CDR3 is TGTGCCAGCAGTTTGCTGGGGACAGGGTTGAACACTGAAGCTTTCTTT.

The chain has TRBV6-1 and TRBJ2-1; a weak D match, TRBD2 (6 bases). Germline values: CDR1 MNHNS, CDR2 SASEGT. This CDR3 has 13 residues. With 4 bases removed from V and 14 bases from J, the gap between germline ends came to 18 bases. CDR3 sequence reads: CASSGGLGSTKFF. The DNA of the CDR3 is TGTGCCAGCAGTGGAGGCCTCGGGAGCACCAAGTTCTTC.

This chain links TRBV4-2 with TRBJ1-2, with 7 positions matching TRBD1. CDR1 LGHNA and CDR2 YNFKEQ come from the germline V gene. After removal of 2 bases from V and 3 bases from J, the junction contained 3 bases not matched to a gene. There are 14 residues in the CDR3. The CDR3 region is CASSQQGDDYGYTF. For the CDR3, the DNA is TGTGCCAGCAGCCAACAGGGGGATGACTATGGCTACACCTTC.

CDR3: CASSSQASGTDTQYF. The CDR3 coding sequence is TGTGCCAGCAGCTCGCAGGCCTCGGGCACAGATACGCAGTATTTT. The chain employs TRBV7-2 and TRBJ2-3; D remains ambiguous. V lost 4 bases and J 1 base, leaving 12 bases between the germline ends. The CDR3 loop spans 15 amino acids. Looked up from germline, CDR1 is SGHTA and CDR2 is FQGNSA.

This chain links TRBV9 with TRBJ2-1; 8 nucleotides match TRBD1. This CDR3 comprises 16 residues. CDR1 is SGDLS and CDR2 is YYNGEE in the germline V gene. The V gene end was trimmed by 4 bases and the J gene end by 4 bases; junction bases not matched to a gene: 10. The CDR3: CASSSNPGQAYNEQFF. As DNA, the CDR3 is TGTGCCAGCAGCTCTAATCCGGGACAGGCATACAATGAGCAGTTCTTC.